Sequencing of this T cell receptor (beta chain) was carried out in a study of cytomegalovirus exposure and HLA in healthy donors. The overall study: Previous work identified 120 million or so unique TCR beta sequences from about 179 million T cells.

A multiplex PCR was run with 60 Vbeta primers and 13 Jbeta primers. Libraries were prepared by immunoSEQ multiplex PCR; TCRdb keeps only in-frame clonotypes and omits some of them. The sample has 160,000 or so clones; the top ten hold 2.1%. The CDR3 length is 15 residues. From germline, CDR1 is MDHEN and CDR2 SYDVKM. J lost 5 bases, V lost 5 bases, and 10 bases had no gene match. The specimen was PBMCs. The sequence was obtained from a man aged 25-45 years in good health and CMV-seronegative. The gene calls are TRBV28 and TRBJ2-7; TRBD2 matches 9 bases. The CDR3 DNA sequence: TGTGCCAGCAGTACCAATAGCGGGAGTCTCGACGAGCAGTACTTC. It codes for CASSTNSGSLDEQYF. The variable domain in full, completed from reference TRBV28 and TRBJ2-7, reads DVKVTQSSRYLVKRTGEKVFLECVQDMDHENMFWYRQDPGLGLRLIYFSYDVKMKEKGDIPEGYSVSREKKERFSLILESASTNQTSMYLCASSTNSGSLDEQYFGPGTRLTVT.